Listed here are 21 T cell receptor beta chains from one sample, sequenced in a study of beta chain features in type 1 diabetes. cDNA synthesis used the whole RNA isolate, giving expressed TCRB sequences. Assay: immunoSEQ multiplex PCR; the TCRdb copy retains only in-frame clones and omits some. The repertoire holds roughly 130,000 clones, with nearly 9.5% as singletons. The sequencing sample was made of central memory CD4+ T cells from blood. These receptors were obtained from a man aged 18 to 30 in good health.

CDR3 amino acids: CASIRGGVTFF. The CDR3 DNA is TGTGCCAGTATCCGGGGGGGAGTAACTTTCTTT. The chain recombines TRBV19 with TRBJ1-1; a weak D match, TRBD1 (5 bases). Germline V lookup: CDR1 LNHDA, CDR2 SQIVND (reference sequence). V was shortened by 7 bases and J by 12 bases, with 15 bases between the two germline ends. This CDR3 region has 11 residues.

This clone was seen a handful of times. CDR3 in amino acids: CASSLATGPGTDTQYF. The CDR3, as DNA: TGTGCCAGCAGCTTAGCCACAGGGCCGGGCACAGATACGCAGTATTTT. This sequence joins TRBV7-9 and TRBJ2-3; TRBD1 is a possible D gene (6 bases). V dropped 0 bases and J dropped 1 base, with 11 bases sitting between them. CDR1 SEHNR and CDR2 FQNEAQ come from the germline V gene (reference sequence). This CDR3 has 16 amino acids.

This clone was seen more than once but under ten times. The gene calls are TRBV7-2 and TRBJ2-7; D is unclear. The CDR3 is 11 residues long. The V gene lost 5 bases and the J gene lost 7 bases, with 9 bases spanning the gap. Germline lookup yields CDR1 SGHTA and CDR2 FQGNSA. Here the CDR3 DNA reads TGTGCCAGCAGCCCCAACCGGGAGCAGTACTTC. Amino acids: CASSPNREQYF.

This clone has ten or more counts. The CDR3 coding sequence is TGTGCCTGGAGTGTACCTAGCGGAAGCACAGATACGCAGTATTTT. This codes for CAWSVPSGSTDTQYF. The genes are TRBV30 and TRBJ2-3; 7 bases match TRBD2. J lost 0 bases, V lost 0 bases, and 3 bases had no gene match. Germline V gene sequence: CDR1 GTSNPN, CDR2 SVGIG (reference sequence). The CDR3 extends over 15 amino acids.

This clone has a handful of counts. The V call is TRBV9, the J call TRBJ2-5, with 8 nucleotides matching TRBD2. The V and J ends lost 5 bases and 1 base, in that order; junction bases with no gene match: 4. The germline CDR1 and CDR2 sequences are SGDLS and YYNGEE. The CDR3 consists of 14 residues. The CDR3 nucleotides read TGTGCCAGCAGTACAGCGGGGGTCCAAGAGACCCAGTACTTC. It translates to CASSTAGVQETQYF.

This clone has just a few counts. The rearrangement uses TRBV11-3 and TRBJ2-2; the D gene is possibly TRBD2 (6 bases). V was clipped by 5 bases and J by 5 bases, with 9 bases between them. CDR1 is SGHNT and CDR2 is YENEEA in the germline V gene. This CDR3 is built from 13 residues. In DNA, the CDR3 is TGTGCCAGCAGCCCACGGGGGACCGGGGAGCTGTTTTTT. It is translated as CASSPRGTGELFF. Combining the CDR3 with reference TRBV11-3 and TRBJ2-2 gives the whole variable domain EAGVVQSPRYKIIEKKQPVAFWCNPISGHNTLYWYLQNLGQGPELLIRYENEEAVDDSQLPKDRFSAERLKGVDSTLKIQPAELGDSAVYLCASSPRGTGELFFGEGSRLTVL.

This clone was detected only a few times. As DNA, the CDR3 is TGTGCCACCAGCAGGGTTCTACCCCCGGTACAGGAAGAGACCCAGTACTTC. It encodes CATSRVLPPVQEETQYF. The chain is built from TRBV15 and TRBJ2-5; D might be TRBD1 (5 bases). Germline CDR1 and CDR2: LNHNV and YYDKDF (reference sequence). This CDR3 spans 17 amino acids. Trimming pared 3 bases from V and 3 bases from J, leaving 20 bases between.

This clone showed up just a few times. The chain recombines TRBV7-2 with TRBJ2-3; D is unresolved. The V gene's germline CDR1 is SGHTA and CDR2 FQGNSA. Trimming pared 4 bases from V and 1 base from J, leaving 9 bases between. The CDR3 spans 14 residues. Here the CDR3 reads CASSSDSGTDTQYF. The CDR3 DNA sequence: TGTGCCAGCAGCTCCGACTCCGGCACAGATACGCAGTATTTT. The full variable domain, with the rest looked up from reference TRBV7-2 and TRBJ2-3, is GAGVSQSPSNKVTEKGKDVELRCDPISGHTALYWYRQSLGQGLEFLIYFQGNSAPDKSGLPSDRFSAERTGGSVSTLTIQRTQQEDSAVYLCASSSDSGTDTQYFGPGTRLTVL.

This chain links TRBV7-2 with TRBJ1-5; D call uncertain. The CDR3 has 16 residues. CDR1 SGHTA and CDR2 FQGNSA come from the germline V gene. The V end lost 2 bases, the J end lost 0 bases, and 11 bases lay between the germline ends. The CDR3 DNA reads TGTGCCAGCAGCTTAATAGGAGGACCTAGCAATCAGCCCCAGCATTTT. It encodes CASSLIGGPSNQPQHF. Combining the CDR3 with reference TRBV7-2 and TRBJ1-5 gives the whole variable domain GAGVSQSPSNKVTEKGKDVELRCDPISGHTALYWYRQSLGQGLEFLIYFQGNSAPDKSGLPSDRFSAERTGGSVSTLTIQRTQQEDSAVYLCASSLIGGPSNQPQHFGDGTRLSIL.

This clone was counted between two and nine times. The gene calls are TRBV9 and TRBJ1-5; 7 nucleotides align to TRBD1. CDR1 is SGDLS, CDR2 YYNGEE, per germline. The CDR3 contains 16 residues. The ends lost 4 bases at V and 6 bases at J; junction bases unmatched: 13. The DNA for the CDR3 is TGTGCCAGCAGCTTCAGCCCCGACAGGGTTGGTCAGCCCCAGCATTTT. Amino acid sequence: CASSFSPDRVGQPQHF.

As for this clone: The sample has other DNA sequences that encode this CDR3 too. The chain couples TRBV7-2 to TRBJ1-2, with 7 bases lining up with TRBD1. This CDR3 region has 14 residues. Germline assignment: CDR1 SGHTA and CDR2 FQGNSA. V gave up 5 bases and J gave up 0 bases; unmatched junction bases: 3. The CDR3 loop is CASSLDRANYGYTF. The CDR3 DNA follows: TGTGCCAGCAGCCTTGACAGGGCTAACTATGGCTACACCTTC.

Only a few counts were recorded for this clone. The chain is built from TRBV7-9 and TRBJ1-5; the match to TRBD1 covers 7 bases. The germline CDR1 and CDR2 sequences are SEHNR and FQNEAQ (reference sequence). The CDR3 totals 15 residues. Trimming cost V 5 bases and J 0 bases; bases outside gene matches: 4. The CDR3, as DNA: TGTGCCAGCAGCCTAGGGACAGCTAGCAATCAGCCCCAGCATTTT. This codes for CASSLGTASNQPQHF.

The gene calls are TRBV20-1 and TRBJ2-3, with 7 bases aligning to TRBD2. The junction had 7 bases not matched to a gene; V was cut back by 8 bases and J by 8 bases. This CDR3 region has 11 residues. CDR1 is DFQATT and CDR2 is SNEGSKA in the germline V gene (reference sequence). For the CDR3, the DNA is TGCAGTTCAGAGGGGAGGGGTACGCAGTATTTT. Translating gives CSSEGRGTQYF.

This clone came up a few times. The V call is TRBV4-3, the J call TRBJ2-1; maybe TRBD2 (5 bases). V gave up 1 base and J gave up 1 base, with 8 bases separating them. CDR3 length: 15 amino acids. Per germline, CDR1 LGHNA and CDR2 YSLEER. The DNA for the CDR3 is TGCGCCAGCAGCCAAGCGGGGAAATCCTACAATGAGCAGTTCTTC. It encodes CASSQAGKSYNEQFF.

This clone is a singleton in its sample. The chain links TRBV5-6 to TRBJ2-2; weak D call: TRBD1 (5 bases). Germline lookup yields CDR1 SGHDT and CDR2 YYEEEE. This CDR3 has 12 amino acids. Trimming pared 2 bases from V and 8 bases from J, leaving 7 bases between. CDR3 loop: CASSLRQGELFF. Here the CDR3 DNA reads TGTGCCAGCAGCTTAAGACAGGGGGAGCTGTTTTTT.

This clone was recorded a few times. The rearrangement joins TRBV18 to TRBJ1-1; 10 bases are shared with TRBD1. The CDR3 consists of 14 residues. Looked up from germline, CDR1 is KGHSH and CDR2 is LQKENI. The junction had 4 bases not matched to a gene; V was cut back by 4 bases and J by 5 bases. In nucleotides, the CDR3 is TGTGCCAGCTCACATGACAGGGGGCGGACTGAAGCTTTCTTT. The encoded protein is CASSHDRGRTEAFF.

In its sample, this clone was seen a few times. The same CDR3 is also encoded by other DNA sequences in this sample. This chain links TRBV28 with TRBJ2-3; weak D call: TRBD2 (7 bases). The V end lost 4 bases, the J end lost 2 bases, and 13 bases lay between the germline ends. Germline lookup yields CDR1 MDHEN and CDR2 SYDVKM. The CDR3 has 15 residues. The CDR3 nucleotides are TGTGCCAGCAGTTCCCCACGGGGGGCCACAGATACGCAGTATTTT. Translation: CASSSPRGATDTQYF.

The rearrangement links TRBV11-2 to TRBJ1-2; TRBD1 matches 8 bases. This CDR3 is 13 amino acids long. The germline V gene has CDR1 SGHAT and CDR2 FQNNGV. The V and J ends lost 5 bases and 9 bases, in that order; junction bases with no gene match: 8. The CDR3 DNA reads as TGTGCCAGCAGCCACACGGACAGGGAAAGCTACACCTTC. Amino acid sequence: CASSHTDRESYTF.

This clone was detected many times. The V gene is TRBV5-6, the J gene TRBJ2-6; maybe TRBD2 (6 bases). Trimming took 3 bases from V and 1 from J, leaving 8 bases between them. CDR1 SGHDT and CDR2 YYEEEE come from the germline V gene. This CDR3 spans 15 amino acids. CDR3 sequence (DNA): TGTGCCAGCAGCTGGGGACTGTCTGGGGCCAACGTCCTGACTTTC. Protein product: CASSWGLSGANVLTF.

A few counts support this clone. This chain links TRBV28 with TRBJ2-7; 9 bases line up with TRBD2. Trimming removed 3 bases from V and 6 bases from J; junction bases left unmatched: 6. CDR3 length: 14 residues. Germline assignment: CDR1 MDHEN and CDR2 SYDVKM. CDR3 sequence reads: CASSFLAGSPEQYF. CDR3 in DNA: TGTGCCAGCAGTTTTCTAGCGGGGTCGCCCGAGCAGTACTTC.

Here the CDR3 DNA reads TGTGCCAGCAGTAAAGGACAGAAGAACACTGAAGCTTTCTTT. This codes for CASSKGQKNTEAFF. The chain combines TRBV6-6 with TRBJ1-1; D is perhaps TRBD1 (6 bases). Per the germline V gene, CDR1 is MNHNY and CDR2 is SVGAGI (reference sequence). The CDR3 is made up of 14 amino acids. The V end lost 5 bases, the J end lost 1 base, and 11 bases lay between the germline ends.